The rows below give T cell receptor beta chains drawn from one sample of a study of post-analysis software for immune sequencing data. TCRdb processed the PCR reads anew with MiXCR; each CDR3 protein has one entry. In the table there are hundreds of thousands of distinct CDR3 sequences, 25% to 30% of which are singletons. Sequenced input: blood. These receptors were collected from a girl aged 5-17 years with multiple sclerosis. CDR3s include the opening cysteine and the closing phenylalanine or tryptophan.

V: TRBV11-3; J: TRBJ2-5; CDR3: CASSPSPLRGQETQYF
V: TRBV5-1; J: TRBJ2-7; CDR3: CASSPKVRGHEQYF
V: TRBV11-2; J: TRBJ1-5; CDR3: CASSPGQRQPQHF
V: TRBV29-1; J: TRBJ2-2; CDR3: CSVQRLAGDTGELFF
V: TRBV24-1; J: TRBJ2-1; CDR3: CATSAGTVTEQFF
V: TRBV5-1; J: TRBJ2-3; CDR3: CASSLSGDEDTQYF
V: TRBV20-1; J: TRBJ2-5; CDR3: CSAWVAEYQETQYF
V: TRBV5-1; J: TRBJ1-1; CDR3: CASRDAGRNTEAFF
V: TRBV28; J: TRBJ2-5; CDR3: CASSLAGTQIVNRETQYF
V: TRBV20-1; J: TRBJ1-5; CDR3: CSARGRNNQPQHF
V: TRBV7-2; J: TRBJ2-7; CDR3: CASTRLGSGYEQYF
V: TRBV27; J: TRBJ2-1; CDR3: CASSSLTSGLYNEQFF
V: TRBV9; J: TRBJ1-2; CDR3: CASSGTGTGNGYGYTF
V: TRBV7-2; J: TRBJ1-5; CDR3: CASTDGPYSNQPQHF
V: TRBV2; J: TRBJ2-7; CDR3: CASSVWVSYEQYF
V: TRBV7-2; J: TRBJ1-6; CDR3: CASSRRTGSNSPLHF
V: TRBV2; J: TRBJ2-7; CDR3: CASSDSGSQKNYEQYF
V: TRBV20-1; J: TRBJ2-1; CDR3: CSVFGIGYNEQFF
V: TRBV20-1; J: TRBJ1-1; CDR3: CSARDRSTGPTEAFF
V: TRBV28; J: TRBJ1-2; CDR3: CASTMPGSGYGYTF
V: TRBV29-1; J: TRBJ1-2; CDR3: CSVSPRGGYGYTF
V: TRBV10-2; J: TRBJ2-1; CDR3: CASGQLVNEQFF
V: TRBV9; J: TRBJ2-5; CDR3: CASSVAPDSSQYF
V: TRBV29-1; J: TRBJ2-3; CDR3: CSVRGRVTDTQYF
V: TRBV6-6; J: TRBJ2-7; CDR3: CASRLAGQSSYEQYF
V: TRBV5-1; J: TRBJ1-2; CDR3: CASSLEPDMGYTF
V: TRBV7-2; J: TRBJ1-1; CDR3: CASSLVAAGALNTEAFF
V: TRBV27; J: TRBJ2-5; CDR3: CASSPAGGQETQYF
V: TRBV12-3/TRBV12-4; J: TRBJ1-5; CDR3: CASSLSLSVQHF
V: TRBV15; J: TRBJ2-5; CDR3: CATSSDWDQETQYF
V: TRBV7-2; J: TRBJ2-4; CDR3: CASSLGGFWNIQYF
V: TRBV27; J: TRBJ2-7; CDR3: CASSPREGNEQYF
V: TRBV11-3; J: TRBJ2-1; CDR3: CASSSQGAGYNEQFF
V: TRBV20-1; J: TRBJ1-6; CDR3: CSPRDNPPLHF
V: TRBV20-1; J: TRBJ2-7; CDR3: CSAGGGGRSPYEQYF
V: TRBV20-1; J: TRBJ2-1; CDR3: CSANYRGYEQFF
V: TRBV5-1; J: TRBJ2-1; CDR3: CASSLVPGGRDEQFF
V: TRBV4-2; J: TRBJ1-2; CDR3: CASSQELFALNYGYTF
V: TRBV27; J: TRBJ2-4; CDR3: CASSQSGDPSWIQYF
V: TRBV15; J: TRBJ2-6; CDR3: CATSRDAHSGANVLTF
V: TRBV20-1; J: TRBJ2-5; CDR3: CSAPPPGGLAETQYF
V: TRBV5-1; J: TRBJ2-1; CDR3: CASSPLAGASYNEQFF
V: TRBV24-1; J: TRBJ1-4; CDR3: CATSDRTGTESEKLFF
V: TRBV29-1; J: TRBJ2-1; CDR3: CSVDLGTDNEQFF
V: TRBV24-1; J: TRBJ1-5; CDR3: CATSDLYSNQPQHF
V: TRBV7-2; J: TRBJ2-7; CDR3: CASSLSGIQYF
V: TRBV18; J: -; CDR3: CASPPVAGGRSFYEQYF
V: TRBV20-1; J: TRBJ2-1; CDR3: CSARTQRDYNEQFF
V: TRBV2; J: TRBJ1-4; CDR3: CASTIRQGGGGEKLFF
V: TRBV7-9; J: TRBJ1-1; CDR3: CASSSNKGTGWSTEAFF
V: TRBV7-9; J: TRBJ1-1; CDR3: CASSLYTNTEAFF
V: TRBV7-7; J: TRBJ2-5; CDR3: CASSLTGGLYQETRYF
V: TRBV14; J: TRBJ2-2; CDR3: CASSYQGPMNTGELFF
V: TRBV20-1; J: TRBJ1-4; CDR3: CSARHEKLFF
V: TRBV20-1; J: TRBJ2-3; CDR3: CSARVRSSYPDTQYF